These 24 T cell receptor beta chains came from one sample sequenced in a study of cytomegalovirus exposure and HLA in healthy donors. In the PCR, 60 Vbeta and 13 Jbeta primers were used. The repertoire was sequenced with immunoSEQ multiplex PCR; TCRdb's copy has only in-frame clones and lacks some. Its clone listing holds 200,000 or so clones. The material sequenced was PBMCs. The receptors stem from a boy aged 5-17 years in good health and CMV-seronegative.

This chain uses TRBV7-9 with TRBJ1-3; D gene unclear. The V gene lost 2 bases and the J gene lost 3 bases, with 8 bases spanning the gap. CDR1 is SEHNR and CDR2 is FQNEAQ in the germline V gene (reference sequence). This CDR3 region has 14 residues. The CDR3 sequence is CASSLLAYGNTIYF. The DNA for the CDR3 is TGTGCCAGCAGCTTATTAGCATATGGAAACACCATATATTTT.

The V and J genes are TRBV28 and TRBJ1-1; tentative D call: TRBD1 (5 bases). V was trimmed by 2 bases and J by 1 base, leaving 11 bases between them. This CDR3 region has 15 residues. Germline V gene data show CDR1 as MDHEN and CDR2 as SYDVKM. The chain's CDR3 is CASSLGGTANTEAFF. Written as DNA, the CDR3 is TGTGCCAGCAGTTTAGGCGGGACGGCGAACACTGAAGCTTTCTTT.

The CDR3 region is CASSRTDTTGELFF. Written as DNA, the CDR3 is TGTGCCAGCAGCCGAACGGACACTACCGGGGAGCTGTTTTTT. The J gene is TRBJ2-2, the V gene TRBV6-5; D possibly corresponds to TRBD1 (5 bases). This CDR3 spans 14 amino acids. In germline, CDR1 is MNHEY, CDR2 SVGAGI. V lost 6 bases to trimming and J lost 5 bases, with 13 bases between them.

The chain joins TRBV9 to TRBJ2-4; D is possibly TRBD2 (5 bases). CDR1 SGDLS and CDR2 YYNGEE come from the germline V gene. The CDR3 covers 15 residues. Trimming took 4 bases from V and 7 from J, leaving 18 bases between them. The CDR3 coding sequence is TGTGCCAGCAGCACCACGGAGGTGGGTCCTAACATTCAGTACTTC. Translated: CASSTTEVGPNIQYF.

The rearrangement links TRBV25-1 to TRBJ1-3; D is ambiguous. Trimming removed 4 bases from V and 4 bases from J, with 5 bases in between. The CDR3 runs to 12 residues. The germline gives CDR1 MGHDK, CDR2 SYGVNS. The CDR3 sequence is CASSAGGNTIYF. Written as DNA, the CDR3 is TGTGCCAGCAGTGCAGGAGGAAACACCATATATTTT.

The chain couples TRBV4-1 to TRBJ2-4, with 9 bases identical to TRBD1. Germline assignment: CDR1 MGHRA and CDR2 YSYEKL. This CDR3 spans 13 amino acids. Trimming took 4 bases from V and 5 from J; bases not matched to a gene: 0. As DNA, the CDR3 is TGCGCCAGCAGCCGGACAGGGGAAAACATTCAGTACTTC. As protein: CASSRTGENIQYF.

Worth noting for this clone: Sequence at one end of the junction differs from germline and may be a read error. The chain uses TRBV7-7 and TRBJ2-5; 7 bases are a match to TRBD2. The germline V gene has CDR1 SSHAT and CDR2 FNYEAQ (reference sequence). CDR3 size: 15 residues. CDR3 protein: CASSNTAGDQETQYF. The CDR3 DNA follows: TGTGCTAGCAGCAATACTGCGGGGGACCAAGAGACCCAGTACTTC.

The chain joins TRBV4-1 to TRBJ2-1; D might be TRBD2 (5 bases). The CDR3 length is 13 residues. The germline CDR1 and CDR2 sequences are MGHRA and YSYEKL. Trimming stripped 3 bases from V and 9 bases from J, with 12 bases between. The CDR3 DNA is TGCGCCAGCAGCCAGGCTAGGAGCGGTGAGCAGTTCTTC. Its protein product is CASSQARSGEQFF.

This chain connects TRBV10-3 to TRBJ1-1, with D possibly TRBD1 on 5 matching bases. Deletions cut 0 bases from V and 3 bases from J, with 11 bases between. The CDR3 loop spans 15 amino acids. Germline V CDR1 and CDR2: ENHRY, SYGVKD. The CDR3, as DNA: TGTGCCATCAGTGAGTCGAGCAGGGAGGACACTGAAGCTTTCTTT. Its translation is CAISESSREDTEAFF.

The CDR3 DNA is TGTGCCAGTAGTTCCCCCGGGGGGGGCTCCTACGAGCAGTACTTC. This translates into CASSSPGGGSYEQYF. The chain is built from TRBV19 and TRBJ2-7, with TRBD2 matching 8 bases. Germline V CDR1 and CDR2: LNHDA, SQIVND (reference sequence). Trimming cost V 5 bases and J 0 bases; bases outside gene matches: 6. The CDR3 spans 15 residues.

The V and J genes are TRBV2 and TRBJ1-5; D may be TRBD1 (6 bases). The V end lost 6 bases, the J end lost 4 bases, and 16 bases lay between the germline ends. The CDR3 extends over 15 amino acids. CDR1 is SNHLY, CDR2 FYNNEI, per germline. Here the CDR3 reads CASRRTATINQPQHF. The DNA for the CDR3 is TGTGCCAGCAGGAGGACAGCGACGATTAATCAGCCCCAGCATTTT.

The rearrangement joins TRBV6-1 to TRBJ1-6; D remains unclear. Trimming shortened V by 4 bases and J by 0 bases, and 13 bases separated the two germline ends. Germline values: CDR1 MNHNS, CDR2 SASEGT. CDR3 length: 17 amino acids. CDR3 sequence (DNA): TGTGCCAGCAGTGTTTCGGTGGTTAGCTCCTATAATTCACCCCTCCACTTT. Residues: CASSVSVVSSYNSPLHF.

The V gene is TRBV28, the J gene TRBJ2-1, with a weak D call TRBD1 (6 bases). Germline V CDR1 and CDR2: MDHEN, SYDVKM. CDR3 length: 14 residues. V dropped 5 bases and J dropped 9 bases, with 17 bases sitting between them. The CDR3 loop is CASSLYRVGGEQFF. CDR3 in DNA: TGTGCCAGCAGTCTTTACAGGGTTGGGGGTGAGCAGTTCTTC.

The chain carries TRBV18 and TRBJ1-4; TRBD1 is a possible D gene (6 bases). Germline CDR1 KGHSH, CDR2 LQKENI. Trimming cost V 3 bases and J 4 bases, with 9 bases left between them. The CDR3 extends over 14 amino acids. The CDR3 sequence: CASSPGTSNEKLFF. CDR3 coding DNA: TGTGCCAGCTCACCCGGGACAAGTAATGAAAAACTGTTTTTT. Supplemented by reference TRBV18 and TRBJ1-4, the full variable domain reads NAGVMQNPRHLVRRRGQEARLRCSPMKGHSHVYWYRQLPEEGLKFMVYLQKENIIDESGMPKERFSAEFPKEGPSILRIQQVVRGDSAAYFCASSPGTSNEKLFFGSGTQLSVL.

V and J are TRBV28 and TRBJ1-6, with 7 positions matching TRBD1. There are 15 residues in the CDR3. V was clipped by 4 bases and J by 6 bases; unmatched bases: 6. From germline, CDR1 is MDHEN and CDR2 SYDVKM. CDR3 protein: CASSSTGLGNSPLHF. The CDR3, as DNA: TGTGCCAGCAGTTCGACAGGGTTGGGTAATTCACCCCTCCACTTT.

V gene TRBV9 combines with J gene TRBJ2-5; tentatively, D is TRBD1 (6 bases). Deletions cut 3 bases from V and 5 bases from J, with 14 bases between. This CDR3 region has 14 residues. Germline loops: CDR1 SGDLS, CDR2 YYNGEE. CDR3 sequence: CASSARGIGETQYF. The CDR3 DNA follows: TGTGCCAGCAGCGCGAGGGGGATCGGGGAGACCCAGTACTTC.

The chain uses TRBV15 and TRBJ2-5; 10 positions match TRBD1. Germline V CDR1 and CDR2: LNHNV, YYDKDF (reference sequence). With 5 bases clipped from V and 1 base from J, the junction kept 7 bases outside the gene matches. CDR3 size: 16 residues. The chain's CDR3 is CATSGRTGGPQETQYF. The CDR3, as DNA: TGTGCCACCAGCGGACGGACAGGGGGACCCCAAGAGACCCAGTACTTC.

This rearrangement joins TRBV11-3 to TRBJ2-1, with TRBD2 matching 8 bases. J lost 1 base, V lost 5 bases, and 4 bases had no gene match. This CDR3 spans 15 amino acids. Germline CDR1 and CDR2: SGHNT and YENEEA. CDR3 coding DNA: TGTGCCAGCAGCCCGGGGGGGCAGTCCTACAATGAGCAGTTCTTC. This sequence encodes CASSPGGQSYNEQFF.

This rearrangement joins TRBV14 to TRBJ1-3; TRBD1 might be the D (5 bases). CDR1 and CDR2 (germline): SGHDN, FVKESK. This CDR3 contains 13 residues. The germline V and J ends were trimmed by 4 bases and 8 bases, with 12 bases remaining between them. CDR3 residues: CASSPAGSDTIYF. The CDR3 DNA follows: TGTGCCAGCAGCCCAGCAGGGTCGGACACCATATATTTT.

V is TRBV14 and J is TRBJ2-7; D unclear. V shed 0 bases and J shed 4 bases, with 4 bases lying between them. Germline V gene data show CDR1 as SGHDN and CDR2 as FVKESK. This CDR3 comprises 12 residues. CDR3 sequence reads: CASSQDRYEQYF. The CDR3 DNA is TGTGCCAGCAGCCAAGACAGATACGAGCAGTACTTC. The variable domain in full, with the rest retrieved from reference TRBV14 and TRBJ2-7, is EAGVTQFPSHSVIEKGQTVTLRCDPISGHDNLYWYRRVMGKEIKFLLHFVKESKQDESGMPNNRFLAERTGGTYSTLKVQPAELEDSGVYFCASSQDRYEQYFGPGTRLTVT.

The chain employs TRBV6-6 and TRBJ1-2, with D perhaps TRBD1 (5 bases). Germline loops: CDR1 MNHNY, CDR2 SVGAGI (reference sequence). Trimming removed 10 bases at V and 4 bases at J, with 22 bases between. The CDR3 sequence is 15 residues long. The CDR3 sequence: CATLRAQTAPYGYTF. CDR3 coding DNA: TGTGCCACCCTACGAGCTCAGACAGCCCCCTATGGCTACACCTTC.

V is TRBV7-2 and J is TRBJ2-1, with 8 bases matching TRBD2. Per the germline V gene, CDR1 is SGHTA and CDR2 is FQGNSA. The CDR3 totals 15 residues. V lost 5 bases and J lost 8; bases outside the gene matches: 11. This CDR3 is CASSPGGARFYEQFF. CDR3 in DNA: TGTGCCAGCAGCCCCGGGGGGGCCAGGTTCTATGAGCAGTTCTTC.

The V and J genes are TRBV6-1 and TRBJ1-2, with D maybe TRBD1 (6 bases). The germline V gene has CDR1 MNHNS and CDR2 SASEGT. The germline V and J ends were trimmed by 5 bases and 5 bases, with 12 bases remaining between them. This CDR3 has 13 amino acids. This CDR3 is CASSFSGVYGYTF. The CDR3 nucleotides read TGTGCCAGCAGTTTTTCAGGGGTATATGGCTACACCTTC.

The chain employs TRBV19 and TRBJ2-3; TRBD2 might be the D (6 bases). The ends were cut back, 6 bases at V and 6 bases at J, with 13 bases in the middle. This CDR3 contains 13 residues. Looked up from germline, CDR1 is LNHDA and CDR2 is SQIVND (reference sequence). The chain's CDR3 is CASSKLAKDTQYF. The CDR3 DNA follows: TGTGCCAGTAGCAAGCTAGCGAAGGATACGCAGTATTTT.